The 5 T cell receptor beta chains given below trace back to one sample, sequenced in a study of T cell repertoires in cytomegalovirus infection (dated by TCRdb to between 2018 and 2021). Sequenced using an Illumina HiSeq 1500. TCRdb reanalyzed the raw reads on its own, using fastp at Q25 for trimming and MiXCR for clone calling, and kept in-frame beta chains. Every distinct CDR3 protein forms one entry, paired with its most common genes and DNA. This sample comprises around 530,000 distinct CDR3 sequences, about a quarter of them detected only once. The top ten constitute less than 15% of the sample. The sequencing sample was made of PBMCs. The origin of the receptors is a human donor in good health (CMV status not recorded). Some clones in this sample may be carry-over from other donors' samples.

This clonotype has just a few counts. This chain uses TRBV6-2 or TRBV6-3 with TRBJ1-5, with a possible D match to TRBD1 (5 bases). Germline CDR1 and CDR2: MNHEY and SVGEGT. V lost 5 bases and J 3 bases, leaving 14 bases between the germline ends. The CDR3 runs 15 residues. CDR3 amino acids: CASSPGGSYNQPQHF. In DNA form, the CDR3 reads TGTGCCAGCAGTCCGGGGGGGTCTTACAATCAGCCCCAGCATTTT.

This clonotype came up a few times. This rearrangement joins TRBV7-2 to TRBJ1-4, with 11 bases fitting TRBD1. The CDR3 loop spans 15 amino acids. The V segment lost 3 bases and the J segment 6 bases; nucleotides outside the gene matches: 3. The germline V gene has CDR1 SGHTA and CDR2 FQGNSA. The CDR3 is CASSLDRGPDEKLFF. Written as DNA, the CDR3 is TGTGCCAGCAGCTTGGACAGGGGGCCCGATGAAAAACTGTTTTTT.

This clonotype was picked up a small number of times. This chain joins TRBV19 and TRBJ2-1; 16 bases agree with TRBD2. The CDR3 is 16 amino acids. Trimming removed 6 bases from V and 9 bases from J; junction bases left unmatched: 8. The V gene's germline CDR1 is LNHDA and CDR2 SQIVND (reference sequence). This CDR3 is CASRHTGTSGRGEQFF. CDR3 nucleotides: TGTGCCAGTAGGCATACCGGGACTAGCGGGAGGGGTGAGCAGTTCTTC.

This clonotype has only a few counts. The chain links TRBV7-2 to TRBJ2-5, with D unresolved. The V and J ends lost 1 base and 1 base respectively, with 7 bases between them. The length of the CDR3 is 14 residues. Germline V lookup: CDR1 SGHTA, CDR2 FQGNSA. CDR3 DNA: TGTGCCAGCAGCTTAGAGTCAGGCCAAGAGACCCAGTACTTC. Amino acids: CASSLESGQETQYF.

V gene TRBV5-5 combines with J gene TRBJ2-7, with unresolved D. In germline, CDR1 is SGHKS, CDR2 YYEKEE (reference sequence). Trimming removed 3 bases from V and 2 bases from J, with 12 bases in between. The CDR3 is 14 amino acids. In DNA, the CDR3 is TGTGCCAGCAGCTGGGAACTGCAGCCCTACGAGCAGTACGTC. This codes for CASSWELQPYEQYV.